Included here is one TCR beta chain sequence, with context. The antigen remains unidentified. CDR3 size: 13 residues. CDR1 is MNHEY, CDR2 SMNVEV, per germline (reference sequence). V shed 5 bases and J shed 3 bases, with 11 bases lying between them. The sample comes from a study of graft-versus-host responses after intestinal transplantation. For the study at large: Recipients across the board were started on anti-thymocyte globulin induction, then kept on tacrolimus and steroids for two to four years. Study-level results: Some patients had graft-donor T cell macrochimerism. In their allografts, the ratios of graft-versus-host to host-versus-graft T cell clones were high. Ileal or blood samples showed some GvH clones first, and such clones were also found in recipient marrow.

Assay used: immunoSEQ multiplex PCR; TCRdb lists only in-frame clones, some missing. The sample lists about 12,000 clones, over 85% seen once, with around 4% in the top ten. This sample comprised PBMCs, obtained 1032 days after intestinal transplantation. J is TRBJ2-7 and V is TRBV27; D could derive from TRBD1 or TRBD2 (5 bases each). This receptor was identified in a human patient who received an intestinal transplant, so some T cells may come from the graft donor. The CDR3 DNA reads as TGTGCCAGCAGTCCCCGGGGCCTCTACGAGCAGTACTTC. As protein: CASSPRGLYEQYF.